Listed below are T cell receptor beta chains from one sample, sequenced in a study of cytomegalovirus exposure and HLA in healthy donors. Profiling relied on immunoSEQ multiplex PCR, and the TCRdb table lists in-frame clones only, not all of them. This table holds over 150,000 clones, 70% to 85% found once. Material: PBMCs. All receptors derive from a boy between 2 and 15 years old in good health and CMV-seronegative. CDR3s leave out the opening cysteine and the closing phenylalanine or tryptophan.

v_gene,CDR3aa
TRBV4-2,ASSQGRTRLNYEQY
TRBV4-2,ASSQDGAGGTDTQY
TRBV6-5,ASKRDGTDTQY
TRBV4-2,ASSRLAGGGETQY
TRBV5-8,ASSTWGGVNTEAF
TRBV15,ATSNSRELQAFQETQY
TRBV5-1,ASSSGQPNEKLF
TRBV19,ASSTTRVNEQF
TRBV5-4,ASRSRDSSNSNQPQH
TRBV6-4,ASSEDVAGRSNQPQH
TRBV4-1,ASSQGAGTNQPQH
TRBV29-1,SVVQLPSDNEQF
TRBV10-3,ATRDSYNSPLH
TRBV19,ARQEDGYT
TRBV5-4,ASSTSKGATYEQY
TRBV15,ATSRPPSRTDTQY
TRBV5-6,ASSLTGTGNTGELF
TRBV4-3,ASSQDSTLSGNTIY
TRBV4-2,ASSRYSGSDGTNYGYT
TRBV5-8,ASSPITGGGETQY
TRBV4-3,ASSQEFGDTSGETQY
TRBV10-3,AISGTEMSRGNTEAF
TRBV12-5,ASGLPTRSRQVGTSGSTDTQY
TRBV18,ASSPPGQPNSPLH
TRBV7-8,ASSLLAQGAGGYT
TRBV6-6,ASSEPGGGRTYEQY
TRBV19,ASSIVNSLSGYT
TRBV7-2,ASSWEQGSKADTQY
TRBV27,ASSLNGGGRYNEQF
TRBV2,ASSKQGAGELF
TRBV7-8,ASSPEITGGKISDTQY
TRBV4-3,ASSQVGRGGPSGELF
TRBV7-3,ASSLRGRGTDTQY
TRBV5-4,ASSFGQGAPGANVLT
TRBV9,ASSGGQGRNIAEAF
TRBV25-1,ASSQGRGLDQPQH
TRBV25-1,ASRSRTGESEKLF
TRBV10-3,AAGGGSIQY
TRBV19,ASSLSGGSSYNEQF
TRBV9,ASSVASTDNEQF
TRBV19,ASSVRTGGSYEQY
TRBV27,ASSLRGTDTQY
TRBV10-3,AISVDQETQY
TRBV29-1,SVEALVGREAF